This T cell receptor beta chain was obtained from a study of CD8 T cells in ankylosing spondylitis. Study-wide results and caveats: Ankylosing spondylitis blood appeared to carry a characteristic TCR beta motif of roughly 8 highly homologous variants. In peripheral blood, disease-linked CD8+ clones occurred at relatively low frequencies. A number of the motif variants had already been described in reactive arthritis synovial fluid and blood.

Quantitative barcoded 5'-RACE was used to prepare TCR beta libraries. Each CDR3 protein is one row after TCRdb ran MiXCR on the 5' RACE reads. Among about 480,000 distinct CDR3 sequences listed, approximately 17% were seen once. Trimming cost V 6 bases and J 0 bases; bases outside gene matches: 3. Germline CDR1 reads LNHDA; CDR2 reads SQIVND (reference sequence). There are 16 residues in the CDR3. A note on this clonotype: Its matching antigen is unknown.

The V call is TRBV19, the J call TRBJ2-1, with 12 bases identical to TRBD2. Input material: blood, either unsorted or a sorted T cell fraction (not recorded which). The sequence derives from a male donor with ankylosing spondylitis. CDR3 bases: TGTGCCAGTAGCGGACTAGCGGGACCCTCCTACAATGAGCAGTTCTTC. Encoded protein: CASSGLAGPSYNEQFF.